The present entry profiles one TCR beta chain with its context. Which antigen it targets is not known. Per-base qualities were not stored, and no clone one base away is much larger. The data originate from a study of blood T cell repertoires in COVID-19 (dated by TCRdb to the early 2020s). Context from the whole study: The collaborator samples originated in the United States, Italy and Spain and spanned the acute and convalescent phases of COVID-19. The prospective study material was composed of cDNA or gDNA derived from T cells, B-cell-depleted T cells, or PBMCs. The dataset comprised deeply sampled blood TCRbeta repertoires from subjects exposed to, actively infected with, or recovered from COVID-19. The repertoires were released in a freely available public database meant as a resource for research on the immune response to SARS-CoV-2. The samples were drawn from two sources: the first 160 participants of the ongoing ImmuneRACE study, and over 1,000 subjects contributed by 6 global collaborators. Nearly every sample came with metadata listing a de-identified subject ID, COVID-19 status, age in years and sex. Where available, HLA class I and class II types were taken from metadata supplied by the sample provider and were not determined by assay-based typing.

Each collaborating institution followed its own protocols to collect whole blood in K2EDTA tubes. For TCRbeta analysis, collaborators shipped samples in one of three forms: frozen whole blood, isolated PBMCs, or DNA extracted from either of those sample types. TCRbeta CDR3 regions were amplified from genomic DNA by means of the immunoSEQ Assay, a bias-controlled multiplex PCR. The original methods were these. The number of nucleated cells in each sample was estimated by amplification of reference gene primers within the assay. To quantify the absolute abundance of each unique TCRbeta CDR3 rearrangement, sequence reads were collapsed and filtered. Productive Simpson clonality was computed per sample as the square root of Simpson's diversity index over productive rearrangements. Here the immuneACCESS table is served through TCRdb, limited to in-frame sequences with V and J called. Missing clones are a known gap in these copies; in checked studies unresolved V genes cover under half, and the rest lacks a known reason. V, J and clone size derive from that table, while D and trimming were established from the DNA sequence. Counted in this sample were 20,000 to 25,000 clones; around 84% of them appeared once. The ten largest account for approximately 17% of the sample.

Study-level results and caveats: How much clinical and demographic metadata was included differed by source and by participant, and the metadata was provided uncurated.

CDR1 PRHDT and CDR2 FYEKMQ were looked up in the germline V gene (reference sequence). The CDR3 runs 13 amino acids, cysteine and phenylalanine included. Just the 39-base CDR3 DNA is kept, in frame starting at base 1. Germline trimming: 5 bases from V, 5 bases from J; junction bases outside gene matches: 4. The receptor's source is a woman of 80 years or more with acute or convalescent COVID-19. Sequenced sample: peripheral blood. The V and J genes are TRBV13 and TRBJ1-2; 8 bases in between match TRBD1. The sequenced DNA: TGTGCCAGCAGCCAGGACAGGGTTTATGGCTACACCTTC. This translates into CASSQDRVYGYTF.